Each of the 15 T cell receptor beta chains below was sequenced from the same sample in a study of blood T cell repertoires in COVID-19. The assay was immunoSEQ multiplex PCR, and TCRdb's table has in-frame clones only and misses some. There are a few hundred thousand clones in the sample; 80% to 90% occur only once, and more than 0.8% lies in the top ten. Material for sequencing was PBMCs or T cells enriched from blood (not recorded which). Receptors originate from a man aged 18-30 years who had recovered from COVID-19.

The gene calls are TRBV15 and TRBJ2-1, with D perhaps matching TRBD2 (6 bases). V was cut by 4 bases and J by 1 base, with 8 bases left in between. The germline V gene encodes CDR1 LNHNV and CDR2 YYDKDF (reference sequence). This CDR3 is 14 amino acids long. The CDR3 DNA reads as TGTGCCACCAGCACGGGGACTTCCTACAATGAGCAGTTCTTC. The encoded protein is CATSTGTSYNEQFF.

This chain links TRBV5-5 with TRBJ2-7; TRBD2 aligns across 12 bases. The CDR3 length is 17 residues. The germline CDR1 and CDR2 sequences are SGHKS and YYEKEE (reference sequence). The ends lost 0 bases at V and 4 bases at J; junction bases unmatched: 8. In DNA form, the CDR3 reads TGTGCCAGCAGCTTGGGCCTAGCGGGAGGGCCAGGGTACGAGCAGTACTTC. As protein: CASSLGLAGGPGYEQYF.

The V gene is TRBV19, the J gene TRBJ1-6, with 10 bases identical to TRBD1. Germline assignment: CDR1 LNHDA and CDR2 SQIVND (reference sequence). Germline trimming cut 6 bases from V and 0 bases from J; bases unmatched to any gene: 14. This CDR3 has 20 amino acids. The CDR3 here is CASRAGGQGLPSSYNSPLHF. The CDR3 DNA reads TGTGCCAGTAGAGCGGGGGGACAGGGGCTCCCTAGCTCCTATAATTCACCCCTCCACTTT.

The J gene is TRBJ1-1, the V gene TRBV13; 8 bases align to TRBD1. Germline V gene data show CDR1 as PRHDT and CDR2 as FYEKMQ (reference sequence). The CDR3 consists of 15 residues. Trimming removed 5 bases from V and 1 base from J; junction bases left unmatched: 6. CDR3: CASSRDRGENTEAFF. CDR3 nucleotides: TGTGCCAGCAGCCGAGACAGGGGCGAGAACACTGAAGCTTTCTTT. The whole variable domain, remainder taken from reference TRBV13 and TRBJ1-1, is AAGVIQSPRHLIKEKRETATLKCYPIPRHDTVYWYQQGPGQDPQFLISFYEKMQSDKGSIPDRFSAQQFSDYHSELNMSSLELGDSALYFCASSRDRGENTEAFFGQGTRLTVV.

CDR3 protein: CATSRDSQETQYF. The CDR3 DNA follows: TGTGCCACCAGCAGAGACTCCCAAGAGACCCAGTACTTC. The V gene is TRBV15, the J gene TRBJ2-5; no definite D call. CDR3 length equals 13 residues. The V gene's germline CDR1 is LNHNV and CDR2 YYDKDF (reference sequence). V dropped 0 bases and J dropped 1 base, with 3 bases sitting between them.

The chain recombines TRBV7-2 with TRBJ2-3; no firm D call. This CDR3 spans 15 amino acids. The germline V gene encodes CDR1 SGHTA and CDR2 FQGNSA. V was clipped by 3 bases and J by 1 base, with 11 bases between them. The CDR3 region is CASSFGGYRTDTQYF. As DNA, the CDR3 is TGTGCCAGCAGCTTTGGCGGATACCGCACAGATACGCAGTATTTT. The complete variable domain, with remaining parts taken from reference TRBV7-2 and TRBJ2-3, reads GAGVSQSPSNKVTEKGKDVELRCDPISGHTALYWYRQSLGQGLEFLIYFQGNSAPDKSGLPSDRFSAERTGGSVSTLTIQRTQQEDSAVYLCASSFGGYRTDTQYFGPGTRLTVL.

This clone has just a few counts. The chain uses TRBV28 and TRBJ2-5; the D gene is possibly TRBD2 (6 bases). There are 15 residues in the CDR3. Trimming shortened V by 2 bases and J by 5 bases, and 15 bases separated the two germline ends. Germline values: CDR1 MDHEN, CDR2 SYDVKM. The CDR3 spells CASSLGGSFPETQYF. Here the CDR3 DNA reads TGTGCCAGCAGTTTAGGGGGGAGCTTTCCGGAGACCCAGTACTTC.

The rearrangement uses TRBV13 and TRBJ2-7; 7 positions agree with TRBD2. The CDR3 spans 17 residues. Germline V lookup: CDR1 PRHDT, CDR2 FYEKMQ (reference sequence). V was pared by 2 bases and J by 7 bases, with 17 bases of the junction left unmatched. In DNA form, the CDR3 reads TGTGCCAGCAGCTTAAAACCGATGGCGGGCCCGGGGGGTGAGCAGTACTTC. It yields the protein CASSLKPMAGPGGEQYF. The complete variable domain, with remaining parts taken from reference TRBV13 and TRBJ2-7, reads AAGVIQSPRHLIKEKRETATLKCYPIPRHDTVYWYQQGPGQDPQFLISFYEKMQSDKGSIPDRFSAQQFSDYHSELNMSSLELGDSALYFCASSLKPMAGPGGEQYFGPGTRLTVT.

This clone was recorded once. The rearrangement links TRBV5-4 to TRBJ2-1, with TRBD2 matching 9 bases. Germline V CDR1 and CDR2: SGHNT, YYREEE (reference sequence). V lost 2 bases to trimming and J lost 0 bases; unmatched junction nucleotides: 6. This CDR3 has 17 residues. The chain's CDR3 is CASSLKREASSYNEQFF. For the CDR3, the DNA is TGTGCCAGCAGCTTAAAGCGGGAGGCGAGCTCCTACAATGAGCAGTTCTTC.

The chain combines TRBV7-5 with TRBJ1-2. TRBV7-5 is designated a pseudogene. The CDR3 spans 11 residues. The CDR3 region is CARSFPRGYTF. In DNA form, the CDR3 reads TGTGCCAGAAGCTTCCCCCGGGGCTACACCTTC.

This clone was observed a few times. The chain has TRBV25-1 and TRBJ1-3, with D unclear. The CDR3 length is 11 residues. Germline V gene sequence: CDR1 MGHDK, CDR2 SYGVNS. With 2 bases removed from V and 13 bases from J, the gap between germline ends came to 9 bases. The CDR3 nucleotides are TGTGCCAGCAGTGAAAAGGGAGGGATATATTTT. It codes for CASSEKGGIYF.

The rearrangement joins TRBV19 to TRBJ1-5, with 8 bases fitting TRBD1. CDR1 is LNHDA and CDR2 is SQIVND in the germline V gene (reference sequence). The CDR3 runs 14 residues. Trimming removed 4 bases from V and 6 bases from J; junction bases left unmatched: 5. Here the CDR3 reads CASSNGQGGQPQHF. CDR3 in DNA: TGTGCCAGTAGTAACGGACAGGGTGGTCAGCCCCAGCATTTT.

The chain combines TRBV9 with TRBJ1-2; D ambiguous. V shed 0 bases and J shed 4 bases, with 10 bases lying between them. CDR1 is SGDLS and CDR2 is YYNGEE in the germline V gene. The CDR3 runs to 14 residues. The CDR3 is CASSVASFSYGYTF. The CDR3 DNA follows: TGTGCCAGCAGCGTAGCTTCGTTCAGCTATGGCTACACCTTC. Full variable domain (missing parts from reference TRBV9 and TRBJ1-2): DSGVTQTPKHLITATGQRVTLRCSPRSGDLSVYWYQQSLDQGLQFLIQYYNGEERAKGNILERFSAQQFPDLHSELNLSSLELGDSALYFCASSVASFSYGYTFGSGTRLTVV.

The rearrangement joins TRBV9 to TRBJ2-2; 7 bases match TRBD1. CDR1 SGDLS and CDR2 YYNGEE come from the germline V gene. CDR3 length: 14 residues. J gave up 5 bases and V 5 bases, and 6 bases lay outside the gene matches. Here the CDR3 DNA reads TGTGCCAGCAGAGACAGGGTAGGGACCGGGGAGCTGTTTTTT. Encoded protein: CASRDRVGTGELFF.

In its sample, this clone was seen many times. The rearrangement links TRBV5-5 to TRBJ2-1; TRBD2 matches at 15 bases. Germline lookup yields CDR1 SGHKS and CDR2 YYEKEE (reference sequence). CDR3 length equals 16 residues. After removal of 4 bases from V and 6 bases from J, the junction contained 5 bases not matched to a gene. The DNA for the CDR3 is TGTGCCAGCAGCCGGACTAGCGGGAGGGTCCTCAATGAGCAGTTCTTC. Translating gives CASSRTSGRVLNEQFF.